This TCR beta chain was captured in a study of OX40 agonist ivuxolimab in advanced cancers. CDR3 length equals 13 residues. In germline, CDR1 is SGHAT, CDR2 FQNNGV. The V end lost 2 bases, the J end lost 8 bases, and 7 bases lay between the germline ends. The sampling schedule covered blood at baseline, cycle 4 day 1, and cycle 7 day 1. The data were produced by immunoSEQ multiplex PCR, yet TCRdb's version contains in-frame clones alone and is incomplete. The sample carries 50,000 to 70,000 clones, over 80% recorded once. This specimen was CD4+ or CD8+ T cells sorted from blood, taken in a trial of the OX40 agonist ivuxolimab. This sequence joins TRBV11-2 and TRBJ1-6, with D uncertain. This clonotype was obtained from an adult with an advanced solid tumor such as melanoma, head and neck, liver or kidney cancer. CDR3 bases: TGTGCCAGCAGCTTAATTGGGGATTCACCCCTCCACTTT. Protein: CASSLIGDSPLHF.